Shown below are 16 T cell receptor beta chains from a single sample sequenced in a study of shared clonotypes between healthy human individuals. Sequenced by immunoSEQ multiplex PCR; TCRdb stores in-frame clones only, minus some. The sample has about 2.1 million clones; 85% to 95% are singletons. CD8 cells regarded as naive lacked CD45RO, were positively chosen for CCR7, and omitted terminally differentiated effector memory CD45RA+ cells. Sample: naive CD8+ T cells from PBMCs. The receptors shown here come from a man between 18 and 35 years old in good health. Some clones in this sample may be carry-over from other donors' samples.

The chain carries TRBV6-6 and TRBJ2-7; D remains ambiguous. The CDR3 covers 14 residues. CDR1 is MNHNY and CDR2 is SVGAGI in the germline V gene (reference sequence). V was cut by 4 bases and J by 2 bases, with 12 bases left in between. DNA of the CDR3: TGTGCCAGCAGTTCCACCCCCGCGGCCTACGAGCAGTACTTC. Translated: CASSSTPAAYEQYF.

The CDR3 nucleotides read TGCGCCAGCAGGACTAGCGGGACCGAGCAGTACTTC. Translated: CASRTSGTEQYF. The chain combines TRBV5-1 with TRBJ2-7, with 11 nucleotides matching TRBD2. Germline lookup yields CDR1 SGHRS and CDR2 YFSETQ. This CDR3 has 12 amino acids. The V segment lost 5 bases and the J segment 6 bases; nucleotides outside the gene matches: 1.

The chain is built from TRBV4-1 and TRBJ2-1; possibly TRBD1 for D (5 bases). Between the trimmed V and J ends, which lost 5 bases and 2 bases, there was a span of 10 bases. In germline, CDR1 is MGHRA, CDR2 YSYEKL. The CDR3 is 14 residues long. The CDR3 is CASSNRGPYNEQFF. In DNA, the CDR3 is TGCGCCAGCAGCAATAGGGGTCCCTACAATGAGCAGTTCTTC.

V and J are TRBV27 and TRBJ2-7; 8 bases agree with TRBD2. The CDR3 is made up of 14 amino acids. Unmatched junction bases numbered 5, after V lost 4 bases and J lost 3 bases. Germline lookup yields CDR1 MNHEY and CDR2 SMNVEV (reference sequence). The CDR3 sequence: CASSYSGGGYEQYF. The CDR3 coding sequence is TGTGCCAGCAGTTACAGCGGGGGAGGCTACGAGCAGTACTTC.

The rearrangement joins TRBV9 to TRBJ1-2, with D unresolved. Looked up from germline, CDR1 is SGDLS and CDR2 is YYNGEE. There are 12 residues in the CDR3. V lost 0 bases, J lost 8 bases, and 8 bases lay in between. CDR3 sequence reads: CASSVGGQGYTF. CDR3 DNA sequence: TGTGCCAGCAGCGTAGGAGGGCAAGGCTACACCTTC.

V gene TRBV27 combines with J gene TRBJ1-1; D is perhaps TRBD1 (5 bases). Germline V gene sequence: CDR1 MNHEY, CDR2 SMNVEV (reference sequence). The CDR3 consists of 14 residues. The germline V and J ends were trimmed by 6 bases and 4 bases, with 15 bases remaining between them. The CDR3 coding sequence is TGTGCCAGCAGGCTGATCGGGGCTTTCACTGAAGCTTTCTTT. Protein product: CASRLIGAFTEAFF.

Points on this clone: The germline gene is not matched at one end of the junction; a read error may be the cause. This sequence joins TRBV27 and TRBJ1-2, with 7 positions matching TRBD1. The CDR3 length is 13 residues. Germline values: CDR1 MNHEY, CDR2 SMNVEV (reference sequence). This chain's CDR3 is CASSIQGSYGYAF. CDR3 nucleotides: TGTGCCAGCAGTATACAGGGGTCCTATGGCTACGCCTTC.

V and J are TRBV2 and TRBJ2-1; 7 nucleotides match TRBD2. The J segment lost 4 bases and the V segment lost 2 bases, leaving 8 bases of the junction unmatched. Looked up from germline, CDR1 is SNHLY and CDR2 is FYNNEI. The CDR3 is 16 residues long. The CDR3 protein is CASSELVTSVYNEQFF. DNA for the CDR3: TGTGCCAGCAGTGAATTAGTAACTAGCGTTTACAATGAGCAGTTCTTC.

The CDR3 sequence is CASSVAGLPRQPQHF. In DNA form, the CDR3 reads TGTGCCAGCAGCGTAGCGGGGTTGCCGCGACAGCCCCAGCATTTT. The chain has TRBV9 and TRBJ1-5, with D unclear. The CDR3 runs 15 residues. CDR1 SGDLS and CDR2 YYNGEE come from the germline V gene. Trimming took off 0 bases at V and 7 bases at J, with 14 bases between the two ends.

This rearrangement joins TRBV27 to TRBJ1-4; D is unresolved. This CDR3 spans 17 amino acids. Germline V CDR1 and CDR2: MNHEY, SMNVEV (reference sequence). The V gene lost 2 bases and the J gene lost 0 bases, with 13 bases spanning the gap. CDR3 in amino acids: CASSLQQRGSTNEKLFF. CDR3 nucleotide sequence: TGTGCCAGCAGTTTACAGCAAAGAGGTTCAACTAATGAAAAACTGTTTTTT.

The V and J genes are TRBV20-1 and TRBJ2-7, with 8 bases lining up with TRBD1. Germline V gene sequence: CDR1 DFQATT, CDR2 SNEGSKA (reference sequence). Losses at the gene ends were 2 bases for V and 7 bases for J; bases not matched to a gene: 1. The CDR3 consists of 11 residues. The CDR3 coding sequence is TGCAGTGCTAGAACAGGGGGTGAGCAGTACTTC. Amino acid sequence: CSARTGGEQYF.

This clone was detected once. This sequence joins TRBV28 and TRBJ1-1; D uncertain. The V gene lost 2 bases and the J gene lost 7 bases, with 20 bases spanning the gap. The CDR3 loop spans 16 amino acids. In germline, CDR1 is MDHEN, CDR2 SYDVKM. Here the CDR3 DNA reads TGTGCCAGCAGTTTAAACCCCAATTCCGACTCCGATGAAGCTTTCTTT. It encodes CASSLNPNSDSDEAFF.

V is TRBV15 and J is TRBJ1-2; D not resolved. The CDR3 extends over 14 amino acids. Germline CDR1 and CDR2: LNHNV and YYDKDF (reference sequence). Trimming took 1 base from V and 7 from J, leaving 13 bases between them. In nucleotides, the CDR3 is TGTGCCACCAGCAGAGGACGGGATCGGCGTGGCTACACCTTC. Translated: CATSRGRDRRGYTF. Based on the CDR3 plus reference TRBV15 and TRBJ1-2, the full variable domain is DAMVIQNPRYQVTQFGKPVTLSCSQTLNHNVMYWYQQKSSQAPKLLFHYYDKDFNNEADTPDNFQSRRPNTSFCFLDIRSPGLGDTAMYLCATSRGRDRRGYTFGSGTRLTVV.

The CDR3 loop is CATGTGGYEQYF. The CDR3 region has the DNA TGTGCCACCGGGACAGGGGGCTACGAGCAGTACTTC. The rearrangement links TRBV13 to TRBJ2-7, with 11 bases lining up with TRBD1. The length of the CDR3 is 12 residues. Per germline, CDR1 PRHDT and CDR2 FYEKMQ (reference sequence). Trimming removed 10 bases from V and 3 bases from J; junction bases left unmatched: 2.

The genes are TRBV5-3 and TRBJ1-1; D unresolved. TRBV5-3 is an ORF; its function is uncertain. V was pared by 7 bases and J by 1 base, with 8 bases between. The CDR3 spans 12 residues. DNA of the CDR3: TGTGCCAGATTGATTGGGAACACTGAAGCTTTCTTT. As protein: CARLIGNTEAFF.

The genes are TRBV4-3 and TRBJ2-1; D unresolved. The V gene lost 0 bases and the J gene lost 7 bases, with 10 bases spanning the gap. There are 14 residues in the CDR3. Per germline, CDR1 LGHNA and CDR2 YSLEER. The CDR3 DNA follows: TGCGCCAGCAGCCAAGATAGGACCAATAATGAGCAGTTCTTC. Translated, it gives CASSQDRTNNEQFF.